Below are 2 T cell receptor beta chains sequenced from a single sample in a study of T-cell memory formation after mild COVID-19. A single record per CDR3 protein comes from TCRdb applying MiXCR to the 5' RACE reads. The table lists under 550,000 distinct CDR3 sequences, more than 15% of them singletons. The material sequenced was PBMCs or a T cell subset sorted from them (not recorded which). These receptors all come from a man between 18 and 35 years old who had mild COVID-19 (a few samples of this study predate the infection). Cell type and time point are not known.

This clonotype has a handful of counts. V gene TRBV12-3 or TRBV12-4 combines with J gene TRBJ1-4; TRBD1 might be the D (6 bases). This CDR3 region has 15 residues. V was cut by 7 bases and J by 7 bases, with 19 bases left in between. The CDR3 DNA reads TGTGCCAGCACCAACCCGGGACACGCGGGTGAAAAACTGTTTTTT. Translated: CASTNPGHAGEKLFF.

The table lists this clonotype with a few counts. V gene TRBV14 combines with J gene TRBJ2-7; no reliable D call. This CDR3 comprises 13 residues. The V gene lost 1 base and the J gene lost 6 bases, with 10 bases spanning the gap. CDR1 is SGHDN, CDR2 FVKESK, per germline. CDR3 region: CASSQVPAGEQYF. The CDR3 region has the DNA TGTGCCAGCAGCCAAGTGCCCGCTGGCGAGCAGTACTTC.